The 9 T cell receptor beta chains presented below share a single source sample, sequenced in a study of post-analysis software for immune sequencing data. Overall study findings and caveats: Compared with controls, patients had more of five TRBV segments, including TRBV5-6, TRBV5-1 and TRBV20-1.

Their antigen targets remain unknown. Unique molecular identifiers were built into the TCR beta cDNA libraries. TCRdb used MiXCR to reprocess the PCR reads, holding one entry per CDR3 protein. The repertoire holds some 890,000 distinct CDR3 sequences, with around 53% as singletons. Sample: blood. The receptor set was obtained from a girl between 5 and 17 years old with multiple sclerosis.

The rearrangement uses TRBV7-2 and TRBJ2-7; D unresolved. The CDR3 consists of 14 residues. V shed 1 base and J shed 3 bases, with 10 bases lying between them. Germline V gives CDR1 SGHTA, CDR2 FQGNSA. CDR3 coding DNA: TGTGCCAGCAGCTTAGACCGGGCACACTACGAGCAGTACTTC. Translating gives CASSLDRAHYEQYF.

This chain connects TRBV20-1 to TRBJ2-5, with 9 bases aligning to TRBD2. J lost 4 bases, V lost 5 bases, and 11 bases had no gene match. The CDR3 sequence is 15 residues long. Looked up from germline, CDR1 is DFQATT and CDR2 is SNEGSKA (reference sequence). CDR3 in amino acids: CSAPRVGLALETQYF. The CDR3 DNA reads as TGCAGTGCTCCCCGGGTGGGACTAGCTCTAGAGACCCAGTACTTC.

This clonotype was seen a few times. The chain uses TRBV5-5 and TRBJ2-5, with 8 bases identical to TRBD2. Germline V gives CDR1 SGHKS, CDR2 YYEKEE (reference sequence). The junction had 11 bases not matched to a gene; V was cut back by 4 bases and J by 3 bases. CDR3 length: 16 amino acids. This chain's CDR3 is CASSLQWNSGKETQYF. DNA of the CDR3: TGTGCCAGCAGCCTCCAATGGAATAGCGGGAAAGAGACCCAGTACTTC.

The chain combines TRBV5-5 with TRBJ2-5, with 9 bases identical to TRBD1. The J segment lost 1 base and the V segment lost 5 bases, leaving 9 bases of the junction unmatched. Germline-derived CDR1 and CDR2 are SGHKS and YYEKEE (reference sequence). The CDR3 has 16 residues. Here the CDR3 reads CASSRGQGQAQETQYF. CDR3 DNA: TGTGCCAGCAGTCGCGGACAGGGGCAAGCCCAAGAGACCCAGTACTTC.

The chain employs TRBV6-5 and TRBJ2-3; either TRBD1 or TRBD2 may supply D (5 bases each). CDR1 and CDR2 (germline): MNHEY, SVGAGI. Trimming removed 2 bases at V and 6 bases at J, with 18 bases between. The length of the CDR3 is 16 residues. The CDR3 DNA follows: TGTGCCAGCAGTTACAGTGGGACGACGAAGGGGGATACGCAGTATTTT. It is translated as CASSYSGTTKGDTQYF.

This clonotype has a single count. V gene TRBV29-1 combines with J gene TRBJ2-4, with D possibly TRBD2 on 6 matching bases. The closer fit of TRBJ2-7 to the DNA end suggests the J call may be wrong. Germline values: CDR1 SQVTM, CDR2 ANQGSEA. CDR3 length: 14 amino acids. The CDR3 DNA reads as TGCAGCGTTCTAAGACTAGAGGCTAGGCACGAGCAGTACTTC. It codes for CSVLRLEARHEQYF.

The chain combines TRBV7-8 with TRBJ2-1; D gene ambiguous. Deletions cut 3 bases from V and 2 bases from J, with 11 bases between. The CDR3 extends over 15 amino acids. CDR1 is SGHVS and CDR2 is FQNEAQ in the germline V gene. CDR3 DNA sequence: TGTGCCAGCAGCTTTTTTGGCGGAACCTACAATGAGCAGTTCTTC. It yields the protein CASSFFGGTYNEQFF.

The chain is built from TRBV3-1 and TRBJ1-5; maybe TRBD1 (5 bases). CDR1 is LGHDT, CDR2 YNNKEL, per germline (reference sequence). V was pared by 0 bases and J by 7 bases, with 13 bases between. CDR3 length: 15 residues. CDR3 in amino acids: CASSQDSAGNQPQHF. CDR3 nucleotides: TGTGCCAGCAGCCAAGATTCGGCAGGGAACCAGCCCCAGCATTTT. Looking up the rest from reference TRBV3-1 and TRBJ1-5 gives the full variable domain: DTAVSQTPKYLVTQMGNDKSIKCEQNLGHDTMYWYKQDSKKFLKIMFSYNNKELIINETVPNRFSPKSPDKAHLNLHINSLELGDSAVYFCASSQDSAGNQPQHFGDGTRLSIL.

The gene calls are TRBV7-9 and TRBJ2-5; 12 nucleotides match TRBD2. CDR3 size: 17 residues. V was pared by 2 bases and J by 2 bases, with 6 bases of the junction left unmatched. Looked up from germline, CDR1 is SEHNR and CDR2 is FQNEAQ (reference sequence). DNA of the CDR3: TGTGCCAGCAGCTTAACTCCAGGACTAGCGGGGCAAGAGACCCAGTACTTC. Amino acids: CASSLTPGLAGQETQYF.